One sample yielded the 28 T cell receptor beta chains listed below, sequenced in a study of cytomegalovirus exposure and HLA in healthy donors. In the PCR, 60 Vbeta and 13 Jbeta primers were used. Assay: immunoSEQ multiplex PCR; the TCRdb copy retains only in-frame clones and omits some. This sample has over 250,000 clones, with 86% found just once. Sequencing was performed on PBMCs. The receptor set was obtained from a man in his forties in good health and CMV-seropositive.

The CDR3: CASSLNPGQGFEQYF. The CDR3 coding sequence is TGTGCCAGCAGCTTAAACCCCGGACAGGGGTTCGAGCAGTACTTC. The genes are TRBV7-3 and TRBJ2-7, with 9 bases aligning to TRBD1. The CDR3 is 15 residues long. The germline CDR1 and CDR2 sequences are SGHTA and FQGTGA. The V gene end was trimmed by 1 base and the J gene end by 6 bases; junction bases not matched to a gene: 7.

This clone was picked up one time. This rearrangement joins TRBV11-3 to TRBJ2-3; 11 bases match TRBD2. J gave up 2 bases and V 5 bases, and 6 bases lay outside the gene matches. The CDR3 is 16 amino acids. CDR1 and CDR2 from the germline V gene are SGHNT and YENEEA. The CDR3 loop reads CASSPGTSGPTDTQYF. The CDR3 coding sequence is TGTGCCAGCAGCCCGGGGACTAGCGGTCCCACAGATACGCAGTATTTT.

This clone was seen a handful of times. This sequence joins TRBV5-4 and TRBJ2-3; TRBD1 matches at 7 bases. Germline assignment: CDR1 SGHNT and CDR2 YYREEE (reference sequence). The CDR3 loop spans 15 amino acids. The V segment lost 0 bases and the J segment 0 bases; nucleotides outside the gene matches: 1. The CDR3 DNA follows: TGTGCCAGCAGCTTGGACAGGGGCAGCACAGATACGCAGTATTTT. It specifies CASSLDRGSTDTQYF.

V gene TRBV27 combines with J gene TRBJ2-7; D not resolved. CDR1 and CDR2 from the germline V gene are MNHEY and SMNVEV (reference sequence). This CDR3 is 11 amino acids long. Trimming left V 8 bases short and J 2 bases short, with 7 bases between. CDR3 residues: CASGGPYEQYF. In DNA, the CDR3 is TGTGCCAGCGGCGGCCCCTACGAGCAGTACTTC.

The CDR3, as DNA: TGTGCCAGCAGCCCCGGGACTATAAGCTCCTACGAGCAGTACTTC. It is translated as CASSPGTISSYEQYF. The V and J genes are TRBV9 and TRBJ2-7, with 7 bases aligning to TRBD2. Germline lookup yields CDR1 SGDLS and CDR2 YYNGEE. V trimming: 4 bases; J trimming: 0 bases; junction bases outside the gene matches: 7. The CDR3 length is 15 residues.

This clone showed up just a few times. The chain has TRBV4-3 and TRBJ2-7, with TRBD1 as a possible D gene (6 bases). V lost 2 bases and J 4 bases, leaving 15 bases between the germline ends. The CDR3 is made up of 15 amino acids. CDR1 and CDR2 (germline): LGHNA, YSLEER. This CDR3 reads CASSQLGQGSYEQYF. CDR3 in DNA: TGCGCCAGCAGCCAACTGGGTCAGGGGAGTTACGAGCAGTACTTC.

V gene TRBV19 combines with J gene TRBJ2-1; TRBD1 aligns across 7 bases. Germline assignment: CDR1 LNHDA and CDR2 SQIVND (reference sequence). V was pared by 7 bases and J by 3 bases, with 3 bases of the junction left unmatched. The CDR3 covers 13 residues. The CDR3 region is CASKRQGYNEQFF. Written as DNA, the CDR3 is TGTGCCAGTAAGAGACAGGGCTACAATGAGCAGTTCTTC.

The rearrangement links TRBV28 to TRBJ2-1; D perhaps matches TRBD1 (5 bases). Germline V gene lookup returns CDR1 MDHEN and CDR2 SYDVKM. Trimming pared 2 bases from V and 8 bases from J, leaving 10 bases between. The CDR3 spans 13 residues. CDR3 sequence reads: CASSLGRVHEQFF. For the CDR3, the DNA is TGTGCCAGCAGTTTAGGCAGGGTACATGAGCAGTTCTTC.

The chain uses TRBV19 and TRBJ1-5; a weak D match, TRBD1 (5 bases). V lost 5 bases and J lost 6, with 8 bases in between. The germline CDR1 and CDR2 sequences are LNHDA and SQIVND (reference sequence). The CDR3 runs to 12 residues. This chain's CDR3 is CASSPGLQPQHF. The DNA for the CDR3 is TGTGCCAGTAGTCCAGGGCTTCAGCCCCAGCATTTT.

V gene TRBV6-5 combines with J gene TRBJ1-1; 9 positions match TRBD1. The junction had 2 bases not matched to a gene; V was cut back by 8 bases and J by 1 base. Germline V lookup: CDR1 MNHEY, CDR2 SVGAGI. The CDR3 covers 13 residues. This CDR3 is CASGQGQNTEAFF. The CDR3 nucleotides are TGTGCCAGCGGACAGGGGCAGAACACTGAAGCTTTCTTT.

The V call is TRBV7-2, the J call TRBJ2-3; D not resolved. Trimming took 4 bases from V and 4 from J, leaving 9 bases between them. The CDR3 sequence is 13 residues long. Germline CDR1 is SGHTA and CDR2 is FQGNSA. CDR3 nucleotide sequence: TGTGCCAGCAGCTCCCTAGAGGCAGATACGCAGTATTTT. It codes for CASSSLEADTQYF.

The chain is built from TRBV7-9 and TRBJ2-3; no reliable D call. The CDR3 spans 15 residues. V dropped 6 bases and J dropped 3 bases, with 16 bases sitting between them. The germline V gene has CDR1 SEHNR and CDR2 FQNEAQ (reference sequence). CDR3 coding DNA: TGTGCCAGCAGACCTTGGAGCGTCCTTACAGATACGCAGTATTTT. This encodes CASRPWSVLTDTQYF.

The genes are TRBV27 and TRBJ1-5, with D hard to call. There are 13 residues in the CDR3. The ends were cut back, 5 bases at V and 5 bases at J, with 10 bases in the middle. Germline loops: CDR1 MNHEY, CDR2 SMNVEV (reference sequence). The CDR3 protein is CASSPRTYQPQHF. CDR3 DNA sequence: TGTGCCAGCAGTCCCCGAACTTATCAGCCCCAGCATTTT.

The CDR3 sequence: CAWSRQGRAYEQYF. The CDR3 DNA sequence: TGTGCCTGGAGTAGACAGGGGAGAGCCTACGAGCAGTACTTC. The rearrangement uses TRBV30 and TRBJ2-7; 8 bases align to TRBD1. CDR1 GTSNPN and CDR2 SVGIG come from the germline V gene (reference sequence). Trimming removed 2 bases from V and 2 bases from J; junction bases left unmatched: 5. There are 14 residues in the CDR3.

The chain has TRBV7-9 and TRBJ2-3; TRBD2 matches at 7 bases. Germline-derived CDR1 and CDR2 are SEHNR and FQNEAQ (reference sequence). V dropped 7 bases and J dropped 0; count of bases not matched to a gene: 7. This CDR3 has 15 amino acids. Written as DNA, the CDR3 is TGTGCCAGCATCGAATCTAGCGGAAGCACAGATACGCAGTATTTT. Translated: CASIESSGSTDTQYF.

The chain combines TRBV6-5 with TRBJ2-3; 10 bases map to TRBD2. Trimming at V came to 8 bases and at J to 4 bases, leaving 9 bases not matched to a gene. This CDR3 is 15 amino acids long. Germline V gene data show CDR1 as MNHEY and CDR2 as SVGAGI. Here the CDR3 DNA reads TGTGCCAGCGGGGCTTCTAGCGGGAGAGCAGATACGCAGTATTTT. Translating it yields CASGASSGRADTQYF.

The chain joins TRBV23-1 to TRBJ1-5; D possibly corresponds to TRBD1 (5 bases). TRBV23-1 is reported as an ORF; its role is uncertain. V shed 1 base and J shed 5 bases, with 15 bases lying between them. The CDR3 extends over 16 amino acids. As DNA, the CDR3 is TGCGCCAGCAGTCAATTTCGAGGCTGGGGGGATCAGCCCCAGCATTTT. Its protein product is CASSQFRGWGDQPQHF.

The chain couples TRBV5-1 to TRBJ2-7; 8 nucleotides line up with TRBD2. Germline loops: CDR1 SGHRS, CDR2 YFSETQ. V lost 4 bases and J lost 0; bases outside the gene matches: 0. The CDR3 runs 13 residues. As DNA, the CDR3 is TGCGCCAGCAGCACTAGCGGCTCCTACGAGCAGTACTTC. This codes for CASSTSGSYEQYF.

The chain recombines TRBV28 with TRBJ2-7, with 9 bases fitting TRBD1. CDR3 length: 16 residues. Germline assignment: CDR1 MDHEN and CDR2 SYDVKM. Unmatched junction bases numbered 15, after V lost 6 bases and J lost 6 bases. Here the CDR3 DNA reads TGTGCCAGCAGCTCCCCGGGGACAGGGTATATGGGCGAGCAGTACTTC. Residues: CASSSPGTGYMGEQYF.

This chain uses TRBV5-5 with TRBJ1-4; 7 bases are a match to TRBD1. This CDR3 has 16 amino acids. The V and J ends lost 4 bases and 6 bases, in that order; junction bases with no gene match: 12. In germline, CDR1 is SGHKS, CDR2 YYEKEE (reference sequence). As DNA, the CDR3 is TGTGCCAGCAGCCGCGATCCGGGACAGAGCTATGAAAAACTGTTTTTT. Translating it yields CASSRDPGQSYEKLFF.

CDR3 residues: CASSFADRRDTEAFF. CDR3 coding DNA: TGTGCCAGCAGTTTTGCGGACAGACGGGACACTGAAGCTTTCTTT. V gene TRBV28 combines with J gene TRBJ1-1, with a weak D call TRBD1 (6 bases). Trimming took off 3 bases at V and 3 bases at J, with 14 bases between the two ends. CDR3 size: 15 residues. Germline V gene lookup returns CDR1 MDHEN and CDR2 SYDVKM.

The chain carries TRBV7-9 and TRBJ2-7; 8 positions agree with TRBD2. V lost 3 bases to trimming and J lost 2 bases; unmatched junction nucleotides: 3. The CDR3 covers 14 residues. CDR1 SEHNR and CDR2 FQNEAQ come from the germline V gene (reference sequence). The CDR3 nucleotides read TGTGCCAGCAGCTTCACTAGCGGCCCCTACGAGCAGTACTTC. Translating it yields CASSFTSGPYEQYF.

The chain uses TRBV7-6 and TRBJ1-4, with TRBD1 identical over 7 bases. This CDR3 comprises 17 residues. Germline lookup yields CDR1 SGHVS and CDR2 FNYEAQ. With 3 bases clipped from V and 2 bases from J, the junction kept 9 bases outside the gene matches. The CDR3: CASSLGQTGHTNEKLFF. DNA of the CDR3: TGTGCCAGCAGCTTGGGCCAGACAGGGCATACTAATGAAAAACTGTTTTTT.

The chain combines TRBV2 with TRBJ1-6; 8 nucleotides agree with TRBD1. This CDR3 is built from 15 residues. V was pared by 2 bases and J by 8 bases, with 5 bases of the junction left unmatched. Germline V gene lookup returns CDR1 SNHLY and CDR2 FYNNEI. CDR3 residues: CASSETDRGYSPLHF. DNA of the CDR3: TGTGCCAGCAGTGAAACAGACAGGGGATATTCACCCCTCCACTTT.

The V call is TRBV7-3, the J call TRBJ2-1, with D perhaps TRBD1 (5 bases). CDR3 size: 15 residues. The germline CDR1 and CDR2 sequences are SGHTA and FQGTGA. The ends were cut back, 5 bases at V and 5 bases at J, with 16 bases in the middle. The CDR3 here is CASSLGQGYNNEQFF. The CDR3 DNA is TGTGCCAGCAGCCTCGGACAAGGCTACAACAATGAGCAGTTCTTC.

The V call is TRBV15, the J call TRBJ1-2; 8 nucleotides line up with TRBD1. CDR1 LNHNV and CDR2 YYDKDF come from the germline V gene (reference sequence). The length of the CDR3 is 15 residues. The V segment lost 8 bases and the J segment 4 bases; nucleotides outside the gene matches: 12. CDR3 DNA sequence: TGTGCCACCGCGGGACAGGACCTCATTGGCTATGGCTACACCTTC. Amino acid sequence: CATAGQDLIGYGYTF.

The V and J genes are TRBV11-3 and TRBJ2-1; TRBD2 matches 12 bases. The CDR3 sequence is 18 residues long. CDR1 is SGHNT and CDR2 is YENEEA in the germline V gene. J gave up 5 bases and V 0 bases, and 8 bases lay outside the gene matches. DNA for the CDR3: TGTGCCAGCAGCTTAGACCTCGGGCTAGCGGGAGGGGACAATGAGCAGTTCTTC. Translation: CASSLDLGLAGGDNEQFF.

The chain is built from TRBV27 and TRBJ2-1, with D maybe TRBD2 (6 bases). Per the germline V gene, CDR1 is MNHEY and CDR2 is SMNVEV (reference sequence). Between the trimmed V and J ends, which lost 6 bases and 0 bases, there was a span of 15 bases. This CDR3 region has 16 residues. Written as DNA, the CDR3 is TGTGCCAGCAGGGCGGCGGGACCCGTCTCCTACAATGAGCAGTTCTTC. Its protein is CASRAAGPVSYNEQFF.